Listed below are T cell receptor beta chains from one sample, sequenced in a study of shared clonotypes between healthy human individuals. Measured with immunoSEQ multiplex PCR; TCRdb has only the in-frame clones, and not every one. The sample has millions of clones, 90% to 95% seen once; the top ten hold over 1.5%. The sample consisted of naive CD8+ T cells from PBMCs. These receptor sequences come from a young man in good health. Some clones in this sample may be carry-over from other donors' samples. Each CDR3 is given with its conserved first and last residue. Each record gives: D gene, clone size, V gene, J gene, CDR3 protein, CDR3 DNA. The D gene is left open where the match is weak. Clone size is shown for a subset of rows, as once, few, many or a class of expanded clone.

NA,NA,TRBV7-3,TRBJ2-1,CASSLTGSSYNEQFF,TGTGCCAGCAGCTTAACAGGGAGCTCCTACAATGAGCAGTTCTTC
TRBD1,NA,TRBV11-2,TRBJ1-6,CASSEGGLSPLHF,TGTGCCAGCAGTGAAGGGGGCCTTTCACCCCTCCACTTT
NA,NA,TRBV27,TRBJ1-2,CASSLLSRGTGGYTF,TGTGCCAGCAGTTTATTGAGCCGGGGTACAGGAGGCTACACCTTC
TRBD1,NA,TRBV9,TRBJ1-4,CASSARGQDEKLFF,TGTGCCAGCAGCGCGAGGGGGCAGGATGAAAAACTGTTTTTT
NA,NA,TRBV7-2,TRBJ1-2,CASSLSSLTFFDYGYTF,TGTGCCAGCAGCTTATCTTCCTTGACCTTTTTTGACTATGGCTACACCTTC
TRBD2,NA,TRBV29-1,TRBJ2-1,CSALGGTYNEQFF,TGCAGCGCCCTCGGGGGGACCTACAATGAGCAGTTCTTC
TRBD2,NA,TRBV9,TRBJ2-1,CASSMSGISWNEQFF,TGTGCCAGCAGCATGAGCGGGATCTCTTGGAATGAGCAGTTCTTC
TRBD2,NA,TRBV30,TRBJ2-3,CAWSRGEAIDTQYF,TGTGCCTGGAGCCGGGGGGAGGCAATAGATACGCAGTATTTT
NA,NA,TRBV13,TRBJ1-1,CASTQVGWTEAFF,TGTGCCAGCACCCAGGTCGGGTGGACTGAAGCTTTCTTT
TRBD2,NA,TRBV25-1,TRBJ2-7,CASSGLAGGLEQYF,TGTGCCAGCAGTGGACTAGCGGGAGGGCTTGAGCAGTACTTC
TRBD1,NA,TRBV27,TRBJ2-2,CASSWTGGAGELFF,TGTGCCAGCAGTTGGACAGGGGGCGCCGGGGAGCTGTTTTTT
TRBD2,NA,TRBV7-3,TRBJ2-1,CASSLGLAGGNEQFF,TGTGCCAGCAGCTTGGGACTAGCGGGAGGCAATGAGCAGTTCTTC
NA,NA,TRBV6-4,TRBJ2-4,CASSTVSGPKNIQYF,TGTGCCAGCAGCACAGTGTCGGGGCCCAAAAACATTCAGTACTTC
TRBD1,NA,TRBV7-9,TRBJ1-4,CASSLVGTGALNEKLFF,TGTGCCAGCAGCTTAGTCGGTACAGGGGCCCTTAATGAAAAACTGTTTTTT
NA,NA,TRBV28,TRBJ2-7,CASSLTGQGEQYF,TGTGCCAGCAGTTTAACAGGCCAAGGCGAGCAGTACTTC
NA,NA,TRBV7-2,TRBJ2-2,CASSLALSDRTGELFF,TGTGCCAGCAGCTTAGCGCTAAGCGACAGGACCGGGGAGCTGTTTTTT
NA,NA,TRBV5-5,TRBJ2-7,CASSLPEGTDSYEQYF,TGTGCCAGCAGCTTGCCCGAGGGGACGGACTCCTACGAGCAGTACTTC
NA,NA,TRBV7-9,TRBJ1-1,CASSLVRGRTEAFF,TGTGCCAGCAGCTTAGTCAGGGGAAGAACTGAAGCTTTCTTT
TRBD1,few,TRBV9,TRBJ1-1,CASSQGGNTEAFF,TGTGCCAGCAGCCAGGGGGGGAACACTGAAGCTTTCTTT
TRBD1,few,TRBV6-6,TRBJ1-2,CASSRLRTGGNYGYTF,TGTGCCAGCAGTCGCCTCCGGACAGGGGGCAACTATGGCTACACCTTC
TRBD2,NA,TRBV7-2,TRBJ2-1,CASSEWGGSNEQFF,TGTGCCAGCAGCGAATGGGGAGGGTCCAATGAGCAGTTCTTC
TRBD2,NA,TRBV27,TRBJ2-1,CASSLMFGGNEQFF,TGTGCCAGCAGTTTAATGTTCGGGGGGAATGAGCAGTTCTTC
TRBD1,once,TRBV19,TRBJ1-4,CASNGGDRAEGGEKLFF,TGTGCCAGTAACGGGGGGGACAGGGCAGAAGGCGGTGAAAAACTGTTTTTT
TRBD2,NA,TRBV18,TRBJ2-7,CASSPPVLAGTVYEQYF,TGTGCCAGCTCACCACCGGTATTAGCGGGGACCGTCTACGAGCAGTACTTC